This T cell receptor (beta chain) derives from a study of blood T cell repertoires in COVID-19. Turning to the study itself: Spain, Italy and the United States supplied samples that represented acute and convalescent COVID-19. T cells, B-cell-depleted T cells, or PBMCs supplied cDNA or gDNA.

Assay: immunoSEQ multiplex PCR; the TCRdb copy retains only in-frame clones and omits some. The profile covers more than 70,000 clones, with 86% appearing a single time and around a sixth taken by the ten largest. Germline V gives CDR1 KGHSH, CDR2 LQKENI. CDR3 length equals 17 residues. The ends lost 2 bases at V and 4 bases at J; junction bases unmatched: 6. The rearrangement uses TRBV18 and TRBJ2-1, with 12 bases matching TRBD2. The clonotype was recovered from a woman older than 75 with acute or convalescent COVID-19. The sequenced sample consisted of peripheral blood. DNA of the CDR3: TGTGCCAGCTCACCAGCGACTAGCGGGGGCCTTTACAATGAGCAGTTCTTC. Amino acids: CASSPATSGGLYNEQFF.